This is a list of T cell receptor beta chains from one sample in a study of molecular identifiers for immune sequencing clone quantification. Each CDR3 protein gets one entry after TCRdb re-called the PCR reads with MiXCR. The table includes over 550,000 distinct CDR3 sequences, 25% detected once. The sample taken for sequencing was naive CD8+ T cells from blood, with Jurkat cell RNA spiked in. The receptors were sampled from a human donor in good health. Some libraries in this study had Jurkat cell RNA spiked in. Each CDR3 is given with its conserved first and last residue. A D gene is named only where the DNA matches it firmly.

TRBV7-6	TRBJ1-4	TRBD1	CASSLARPGGAFEKLFF
TRBV28	TRBJ2-3	TRBD2	CASSLAVTSDNTDTQYF
TRBV12-2	TRBJ1-6	-	CASRLAGRGQRNSPLHF
TRBV20-1	TRBJ2-7	-	CSARVAHSYEQYF
TRBV4-1	TRBJ2-1	TRBD2	CASSVPGGGYNEQFF
TRBV9	TRBJ2-5	TRBD1	CASSDPLGTAQETQYF
TRBV20-1	TRBJ2-3	-	CSARDSAGTDTQYF
TRBV7-2	TRBJ2-1	-	CASSLGGAWNEQFF
TRBV7-2	TRBJ2-7	TRBD1	CASSLESAVGQVLYSYEQYF
TRBV6-5	TRBJ2-1	TRBD2	CASSYSVAGEVNEQFF
TRBV7-2	TRBJ1-1	-	CASSSRVSIFPEAFF
TRBV7-2	TRBJ2-1	TRBD1	CASSPWTGSNEQFF
TRBV13	TRBJ2-3	-	CASSLAVPDTQYF
TRBV28	TRBJ2-3	-	CASSLPASSVGTDTQYF
TRBV21-1	TRBJ2-7	-	CASHGAPGYEQYF
TRBV5-1	TRBJ2-5	TRBD1	CASSPMTGGASETQYF
TRBV19	TRBJ2-3	-	CASSIAGYSGDTQYF
TRBV7-8	TRBJ2-2	-	CASSSALGYGSGELFF
TRBV10-2	TRBJ2-5	-	CASSDLVPAQYF
TRBV4-3	TRBJ2-7	TRBD2	CASSQIAGGPFYEQYF
TRBV12-3/TRBV12-4	TRBJ2-7	-	CASSTAGNYEQYF
TRBV7-9	TRBJ2-7	-	CASSLSSERYEQYF
TRBV5-6	TRBJ1-4	-	CASSDAGDTLYEKLFF
TRBV20-1	TRBJ2-5	-	CSARGTGLKQETQYF
TRBV3-1	TRBJ2-1	-	CASSQDRSPNNEQFF
TRBV19	TRBJ1-2	-	CASSSPAGGYTF
TRBV20-1	TRBJ2-7	TRBD1	CSARGGQGYEQYF
TRBV7-8	TRBJ2-3	-	CARSLARRAGRPSTDTQYF
TRBV4-1	TRBJ2-7	TRBD1	CASSQDLQGVYEQYF
TRBV4-1	TRBJ1-5	-	CASSQGGAGSNQPQHF
TRBV27	TRBJ2-7	-	CASSLAAGTGTVEQYF
TRBV6-5	TRBJ2-5	TRBD2	CASSSGTSGRETQYF
TRBV13	TRBJ2-2	TRBD2	CASSRQGLAGSTGELFF
TRBV19	TRBJ2-7	TRBD2	CANSPGLADYEQYF
TRBV20-1	TRBJ2-1	TRBD2	CSAKLLAGAIYNEQFF
TRBV6-5	TRBJ1-5	-	CASSYNWGQPQHF
TRBV29-1	TRBJ2-3	-	CSVEGAGLGSTDTQYF
TRBV27	TRBJ2-2	-	CASTLPGTQRENTGELFF
TRBV7-8	TRBJ2-1	-	CASSLTPGTYNEQFF
TRBV5-4	TRBJ2-7	-	CASSPAGYSYEQYF